This record covers a single T cell receptor (beta chain). This CDR3 region has 14 residues. Germline V gene lookup returns CDR1 SGHRS and CDR2 YFSETQ. Germline trimming cut 2 bases from V and 4 bases from J; bases unmatched to any gene: 2. The source of the sample is a study of blood T cell repertoires in COVID-19. Across the study: Samples taken during acute and convalescent COVID-19 were collected in the United States, Italy and Spain.

Sequencing used immunoSEQ multiplex PCR; TCRdb keeps in-frame clones, though not all of them. The sample carries some 270,000 clones, roughly 91% recorded once. The sequenced sample consisted of PBMCs or T cells enriched from blood (not recorded which). This sequence originates from a woman aged 55-75 years who had recovered from COVID-19. The V call is TRBV5-1, the J call TRBJ2-2, with 7 nucleotides matching TRBD1. Here the CDR3 reads CASSLWDSTGELFF. Here the CDR3 DNA reads TGCGCCAGCAGCTTATGGGACAGCACCGGGGAGCTGTTTTTT.